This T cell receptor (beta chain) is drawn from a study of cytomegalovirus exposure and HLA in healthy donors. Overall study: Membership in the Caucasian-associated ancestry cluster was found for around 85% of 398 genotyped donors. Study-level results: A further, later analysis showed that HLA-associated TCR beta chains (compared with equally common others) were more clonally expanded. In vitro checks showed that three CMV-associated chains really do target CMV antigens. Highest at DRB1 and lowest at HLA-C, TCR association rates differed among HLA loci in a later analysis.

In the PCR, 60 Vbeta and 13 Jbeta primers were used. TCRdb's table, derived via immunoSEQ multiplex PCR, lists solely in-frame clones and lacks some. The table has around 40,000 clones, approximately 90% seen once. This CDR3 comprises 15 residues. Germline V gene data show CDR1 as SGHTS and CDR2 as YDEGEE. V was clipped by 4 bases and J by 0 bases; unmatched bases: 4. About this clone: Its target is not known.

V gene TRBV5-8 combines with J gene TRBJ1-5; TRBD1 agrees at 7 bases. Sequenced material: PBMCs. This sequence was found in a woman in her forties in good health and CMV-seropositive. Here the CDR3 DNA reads TGTGCCAGCAGCCCCGGACAGGTTAGCAATCAGCCCCAGCATTTT. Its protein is CASSPGQVSNQPQHF.